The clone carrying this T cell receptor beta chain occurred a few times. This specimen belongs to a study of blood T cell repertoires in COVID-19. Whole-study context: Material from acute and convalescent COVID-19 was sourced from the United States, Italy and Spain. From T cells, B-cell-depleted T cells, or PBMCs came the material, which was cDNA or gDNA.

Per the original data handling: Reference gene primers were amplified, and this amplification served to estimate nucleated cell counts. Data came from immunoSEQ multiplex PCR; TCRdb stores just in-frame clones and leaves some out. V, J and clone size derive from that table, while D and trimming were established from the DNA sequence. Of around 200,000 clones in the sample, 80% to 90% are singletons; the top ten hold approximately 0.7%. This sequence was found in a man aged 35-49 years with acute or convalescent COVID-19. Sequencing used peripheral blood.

CDR3 in amino acids: CASSPRNRVVGRNEKLFF. CDR3 sequence (DNA): TGTGCCAGCTCACCACGGAACAGGGTAGTAGGGCGGAATGAAAAACTGTTTTTT. This chain connects TRBV18 to TRBJ1-4, with D tentatively TRBD1 (6 bases). Trimming removed 1 base at V and 5 bases at J, with 20 bases between. CDR1 and CDR2 from the germline V gene are KGHSH and LQKENI. The CDR3 spans 18 residues.